These 16 T cell receptor beta chains came from one sample sequenced in a study of shared clonotypes between healthy human individuals. This table comes from immunoSEQ multiplex PCR, and its TCRdb copy is limited to in-frame clones, with some not included. The table includes fewer than 1.8 million clones, about 98.5% detected once. The sequencing sample was made of naive CD4+ T cells sorted from blood. The subset is: CD45RA+ positively selected. These receptors were obtained from a man aged 30 to 39 in good health.

This chain connects TRBV10-3 to TRBJ2-5; possible D gene TRBD1, 6 bases. Trimming pared 2 bases from V and 5 bases from J, leaving 21 bases between. The CDR3 loop spans 17 amino acids. The germline CDR1 and CDR2 sequences are ENHRY and SYGVKD. CDR3 sequence reads: CAISEPSERTVLETQYF. CDR3 coding DNA: TGTGCCATCAGTGAGCCATCCGAGAGGACAGTCCTGGAGACCCAGTACTTC.

Only one count was recorded for this clone. This chain joins TRBV28 and TRBJ1-5; no firm D call. The CDR3 is made up of 16 amino acids. Trimming took 3 bases from V and 6 from J, leaving 18 bases between them. The V gene's germline CDR1 is MDHEN and CDR2 SYDVKM. In DNA form, the CDR3 reads TGTGCCAGCAGTTTCGGGCCTCCTTCTACGGTTCAGCCCCAGCATTTT. Its translation: CASSFGPPSTVQPQHF.

The J gene is TRBJ2-1, the V gene TRBV7-2; TRBD2 matches at 11 bases. The germline V gene has CDR1 SGHTA and CDR2 FQGNSA. Losses at the gene ends were 4 bases for V and 0 bases for J; bases not matched to a gene: 2. The CDR3 spans 16 residues. The CDR3 protein is CASSWTSGLSYNEQFF. The CDR3 DNA is TGTGCCAGCAGCTGGACTAGCGGGCTCTCCTACAATGAGCAGTTCTTC.

As for this clone: Other nucleotide sequences in the sample specify the same CDR3. This chain connects TRBV9 to TRBJ1-1; D gene unclear. CDR1 and CDR2 from the germline V gene are SGDLS and YYNGEE. V was trimmed by 2 bases and J by 1 base, leaving 9 bases between them. CDR3 size: 14 residues. The CDR3 loop is CASSVGSRNTEAFF. The CDR3 DNA sequence: TGTGCCAGCAGCGTGGGGAGTAGGAACACTGAAGCTTTCTTT.

The chain recombines TRBV5-1 with TRBJ2-1; no definite D call. Germline CDR1 is SGHRS and CDR2 is YFSETQ. V was trimmed by 3 bases and J by 6 bases, leaving 16 bases between them. The CDR3 is 15 amino acids. This CDR3 reads CASSSQIPESNEQFF. The CDR3 region has the DNA TGCGCCAGCAGCTCCCAGATACCGGAAAGCAATGAGCAGTTCTTC.

This chain joins TRBV5-4 and TRBJ2-1; no firm D call. This CDR3 comprises 13 residues. V was clipped by 4 bases and J by 1 base, with 6 bases between them. Germline CDR1 is SGHNT and CDR2 is YYREEE (reference sequence). DNA of the CDR3: TGTGCCAGCAGCCACCGATCCTACAATGAGCAGTTCTTC. Encoded protein: CASSHRSYNEQFF.

This sequence joins TRBV2 and TRBJ2-5; 12 bases agree with TRBD2. The CDR3 is made up of 15 amino acids. After removal of 8 bases from V and 7 bases from J, the junction contained 11 bases not matched to a gene. CDR1 and CDR2 (germline): SNHLY, FYNNEI. Here the CDR3 DNA reads TGTGCCAGCTCCCCAAGACTAGCGGGAGAGGCGACCCAGTACTTC. The encoded protein is CASSPRLAGEATQYF.

The V and J genes are TRBV18 and TRBJ2-7; D unclear. This CDR3 region has 17 residues. CDR1 is KGHSH, CDR2 LQKENI, per germline. The V and J ends lost 4 bases and 1 base respectively, with 20 bases between them. As DNA, the CDR3 is TGTGCCAGCTCACTTGGTAAGAGTCGGTACGCGTCCTACGAGCAGTACTTC. This gives the protein CASSLGKSRYASYEQYF. Based on the CDR3 plus reference TRBV18 and TRBJ2-7, the full variable domain is NAGVMQNPRHLVRRRGQEARLRCSPMKGHSHVYWYRQLPEEGLKFMVYLQKENIIDESGMPKERFSAEFPKEGPSILRIQQVVRGDSAAYFCASSLGKSRYASYEQYFGPGTRLTVT.

V is TRBV7-2 and J is TRBJ2-1; TRBD1 agrees at 10 bases. CDR1 and CDR2 (germline): SGHTA, FQGNSA. Losses at the gene ends were 5 bases for V and 1 base for J; bases not matched to a gene: 2. The CDR3 is 15 amino acids. As DNA, the CDR3 is TGTGCCAGCAGCCGGGACAGGGGATCCTACAATGAGCAGTTCTTC. Its translation is CASSRDRGSYNEQFF. The full variable domain, in which reference TRBV7-2 and TRBJ2-1 provide the parts outside the CDR3, is GAGVSQSPSNKVTEKGKDVELRCDPISGHTALYWYRQSLGQGLEFLIYFQGNSAPDKSGLPSDRFSAERTGGSVSTLTIQRTQQEDSAVYLCASSRDRGSYNEQFFGPGTRLTVL.

The chain combines TRBV18 with TRBJ2-1; 9 bases agree with TRBD1. CDR1 and CDR2 (germline): KGHSH, LQKENI. This CDR3 has 16 amino acids. J lost 4 bases, V lost 0 bases, and 4 bases had no gene match. The CDR3 DNA reads as TGTGCCAGCTCACCACCTACAGGGGGCGAGTACAATGAGCAGTTCTTC. Protein product: CASSPPTGGEYNEQFF.

V and J are TRBV2 and TRBJ1-2; possibly TRBD1 for D (6 bases). V lost 6 bases and J 6 bases, leaving 20 bases between the germline ends. CDR1 SNHLY and CDR2 FYNNEI come from the germline V gene. CDR3 length: 15 amino acids. In DNA, the CDR3 is TGTGCCAGCAGGCTTCCGAACAGGGTACCCCATGGCTACACCTTC. Protein sequence: CASRLPNRVPHGYTF.

Worth noting for this clone: The sample contains more than one DNA sequence encoding this CDR3. This rearrangement joins TRBV15 to TRBJ2-7, with 7 bases identical to TRBD2. The CDR3 is 16 amino acids. The germline gives CDR1 LNHNV, CDR2 YYDKDF (reference sequence). V lost 0 bases to trimming and J lost 1 base; unmatched junction nucleotides: 6. CDR3 amino acids: CATSRDLASGSYEQYF. The CDR3 DNA sequence: TGTGCCACCAGCAGAGATCTGGCTAGCGGTTCCTACGAGCAGTACTTC.

Notes on this clone: Distinct nucleotide sequences in the sample also encode this CDR3. The chain joins TRBV6-5 to TRBJ1-1; D unclear. Trimming took off 2 bases at V and 1 base at J, with 5 bases between the two ends. Germline V lookup: CDR1 MNHEY, CDR2 SVGAGI. CDR3 size: 13 residues. CDR3 sequence: CASSYPGNTEAFF. CDR3 in DNA: TGTGCCAGCAGTTACCCGGGGAACACTGAAGCTTTCTTT.

This clone was detected a few times. The DNA of the CDR3 is TGTGCCAGCACCCAGTCCCGAGCCGGGGGGTTGAGCACGCAGTATTTT. It encodes CASTQSRAGGLSTQYF. The V call is TRBV27, the J call TRBJ2-3; 7 bases map to TRBD2. The germline V gene encodes CDR1 MNHEY and CDR2 SMNVEV (reference sequence). Trimming took 7 bases from V and 9 from J; bases not matched to a gene: 19. There are 16 residues in the CDR3.

On this clone itself: Other DNA sequences from this sample encode an identical CDR3 as well. The chain combines TRBV18 with TRBJ2-5; weak D call: TRBD1 (7 bases). This CDR3 is built from 15 residues. Germline lookup yields CDR1 KGHSH and CDR2 LQKENI. V was pared by 3 bases and J by 3 bases, with 14 bases between. The DNA for the CDR3 is TGTGCCAGCTCACCTCGGACAGGAGGGGAAGAGACCCAGTACTTC. This encodes CASSPRTGGEETQYF.

The genes are TRBV25-1 and TRBJ1-1; 8 bases align to TRBD1. Germline trimming cut 7 bases from V and 2 bases from J; bases unmatched to any gene: 12. Germline values: CDR1 MGHDK, CDR2 SYGVNS. This CDR3 has 16 residues. CDR3 protein: CASTSPLGQGNTEAFF. Here the CDR3 DNA reads TGTGCCAGCACCTCGCCGTTAGGACAGGGCAACACTGAAGCTTTCTTT.